The rows below give T cell receptor beta chains drawn from one sample of a study of T cells in Graves' hyperthyroidism and ophthalmopathy. TCRdb analysed the multiplex PCR reads with MiXCR anew, one entry per CDR3 protein. The sample shows hundreds of thousands of distinct CDR3 sequences, around 21% of them seen only once. The sequencing input was blood. Receptors were obtained from a man aged 25 to 40 with Graves' ophthalmopathy. CDR3s include the opening cysteine and the closing phenylalanine or tryptophan. Each record gives: V gene, CDR3 length, D gene, J gene, clone size, CDR3 protein, CDR3 DNA. D genes are given only for firm matches. Size tells how often a clone was seen (once, few, many) or the class of an expanded clone, and some rows leave it out.

V gene: TRBV6-1
CDR3 length: 13
D gene: -
J gene: TRBJ2-1
clone size: -
CDR3 protein: CASSSNPYNEQFF
CDR3 DNA: TGTGCCAGCAGCTCGAACCCATACAATGAGCAGTTCTTC

V gene: TRBV5-1
CDR3 length: 17
D gene: -
J gene: TRBJ1-5
clone size: many
CDR3 protein: CASIWTPLLRLNQPQHF
CDR3 DNA: TGCGCCAGCATTTGGACCCCGCTCCTCCGCCTAAATCAGCCCCAGCATTTT

V gene: TRBV15
CDR3 length: 14
D gene: TRBD2
J gene: TRBJ2-7
clone size: few
CDR3 protein: CATSRIAGVGEQYF
CDR3 DNA: TGTGCCACCAGCAGAATAGCGGGAGTGGGCGAGCAGTACTTC

V gene: TRBV20-1
CDR3 length: 14
D gene: -
J gene: TRBJ2-1
clone size: many
CDR3 protein: CSARNRGLPNEQFF
CDR3 DNA: TGCAGTGCTAGAAATCGGGGCCTCCCAAATGAGCAGTTCTTC

V gene: TRBV30
CDR3 length: 12
D gene: -
J gene: TRBJ2-7
clone size: -
CDR3 protein: CAWRVFADEQYF
CDR3 DNA: TGTGCCTGGAGGGTGTTCGCGGACGAGCAGTACTTC

V gene: TRBV29-1
CDR3 length: 17
D gene: -
J gene: TRBJ2-6
clone size: -
CDR3 protein: CSVEVNLNYSGANVLTF
CDR3 DNA: TGCAGCGTTGAAGTTAACCTGAACTACTCTGGGGCCAACGTCCTGACTTTC

V gene: TRBV28
CDR3 length: 14
D gene: -
J gene: TRBJ1-5
clone size: many
CDR3 protein: CASSLSGIVQPQHF
CDR3 DNA: TGTGCCAGCAGTTTATCAGGTATTGTTCAGCCCCAGCATTTT

V gene: TRBV2
CDR3 length: 16
D gene: TRBD1
J gene: TRBJ2-4
clone size: -
CDR3 protein: CASSERTGGQKNIQYF
CDR3 DNA: TGTGCCAGCAGTGAACGGACAGGGGGCCAAAAAAACATTCAGTACTTC

V gene: TRBV7-6
CDR3 length: 16
D gene: -
J gene: TRBJ2-1
clone size: -
CDR3 protein: CASSSWTSPSYNEQFF
CDR3 DNA: TGTGCCAGCAGCTCTTGGACGTCACCCTCCTACAATGAGCAGTTCTTC

V gene: TRBV20-1
CDR3 length: 15
D gene: -
J gene: TRBJ1-1
clone size: many
CDR3 protein: CSARDVGGMNTEAFF
CDR3 DNA: TGCAGTGCTAGAGACGTAGGGGGTATGAACACTGAAGCTTTCTTT

V gene: TRBV7-3
CDR3 length: 15
D gene: TRBD2
J gene: TRBJ2-3
clone size: few
CDR3 protein: CASSPVGRATDTQYF
CDR3 DNA: TGTGCCAGCAGCCCGGTCGGGAGGGCCACAGATACGCAGTATTTT

V gene: TRBV20-1
CDR3 length: 17
D gene: TRBD2
J gene: TRBJ2-1
clone size: -
CDR3 protein: CSARDLMSGEIYNEQFF
CDR3 DNA: TGCAGTGCTAGAGACCTTATGAGCGGGGAAATTTACAATGAGCAGTTCTTC

V gene: TRBV11-2
CDR3 length: 16
D gene: TRBD2
J gene: TRBJ2-2
clone size: many
CDR3 protein: CASRRLAGDRAGELFF
CDR3 DNA: TGTGCCAGCCGCCGACTAGCGGGAGACCGGGCCGGGGAGCTGTTTTTT

V gene: TRBV30
CDR3 length: 11
D gene: -
J gene: TRBJ1-1
clone size: many
CDR3 protein: CAWSPGRGAFF
CDR3 DNA: TGTGCCTGGTCACCCGGGAGGGGAGCTTTCTTT

V gene: TRBV12-3/TRBV12-4
CDR3 length: 17
D gene: -
J gene: TRBJ2-5
clone size: -
CDR3 protein: CASSPIRWGGPKETQYF
CDR3 DNA: TGTGCCAGCAGCCCTATACGCTGGGGGGGGCCGAAAGAGACCCAGTACTTC

V gene: TRBV5-5
CDR3 length: 14
D gene: -
J gene: TRBJ2-7
clone size: -
CDR3 protein: CASSTLTGGYEQYF
CDR3 DNA: TGTGCCAGCAGCACACTGACAGGTGGCTACGAGCAGTACTTC

V gene: TRBV5-1
CDR3 length: 15
D gene: -
J gene: TRBJ1-1
clone size: few
CDR3 protein: CASSLERAPNTEAFF
CDR3 DNA: TGCGCCAGCAGCTTGGAGCGGGCCCCTAACACTGAAGCTTTCTTT

V gene: TRBV6-4
CDR3 length: 13
D gene: -
J gene: TRBJ1-5
clone size: -
CDR3 protein: CASSDISGQPQHF
CDR3 DNA: TGTGCCAGCAGTGACATTAGTGGTCAGCCCCAGCATTTT

V gene: TRBV11-2
CDR3 length: 15
D gene: TRBD2
J gene: TRBJ2-5
clone size: few
CDR3 protein: CASGRTSGTGETQYF
CDR3 DNA: TGTGCCAGCGGCAGGACTAGCGGGACCGGGGAGACCCAGTACTTC

V gene: TRBV3-1
CDR3 length: 17
D gene: TRBD2
J gene: TRBJ2-5
clone size: -
CDR3 protein: CASSQDSRLAGVKTQYF
CDR3 DNA: TGTGCCAGCAGCCAAGATTCGAGGCTAGCGGGGGTAAAGACCCAGTACTTC

V gene: TRBV9
CDR3 length: 14
D gene: -
J gene: TRBJ2-1
clone size: -
CDR3 protein: CASSRRGGVGEQFF
CDR3 DNA: TGTGCCAGCAGCCGACGGGGAGGAGTCGGTGAGCAGTTCTTC

V gene: TRBV7-9
CDR3 length: 14
D gene: -
J gene: TRBJ2-1
clone size: many
CDR3 protein: CASSFGETYNEQFF
CDR3 DNA: TGTGCCAGCAGCTTCGGCGAGACCTACAATGAGCAGTTCTTC

V gene: TRBV12-3/TRBV12-4
CDR3 length: 17
D gene: TRBD1
J gene: TRBJ2-1
clone size: few
CDR3 protein: CASSLASRQHPGGEQFF
CDR3 DNA: TGTGCCAGCAGTTTAGCGTCGCGGCAACACCCAGGGGGTGAGCAGTTCTTC

V gene: TRBV2
CDR3 length: 14
D gene: TRBD2
J gene: TRBJ2-7
clone size: few
CDR3 protein: CASRMTSGDYEQYF
CDR3 DNA: TGTGCCAGCAGGATGACTAGCGGGGACTACGAGCAGTACTTC

V gene: TRBV9
CDR3 length: 13
D gene: -
J gene: TRBJ2-7
clone size: many
CDR3 protein: CASSVEGSYEQYF
CDR3 DNA: TGTGCCAGCAGTGTGGAAGGCTCCTACGAGCAGTACTTC

V gene: TRBV7-2
CDR3 length: 16
D gene: TRBD2
J gene: TRBJ2-2
clone size: few
CDR3 protein: CASSLATSGAVLELFF
CDR3 DNA: TGTGCCAGCAGCTTGGCAACTAGCGGGGCAGTTTTGGAGCTGTTTTTT

V gene: TRBV28
CDR3 length: 15
D gene: TRBD1
J gene: TRBJ1-2
clone size: once
CDR3 protein: CASSFPREGAYGYTF
CDR3 DNA: TGTGCCAGCAGTTTCCCTAGAGAGGGGGCCTATGGCTACACCTTC

V gene: TRBV20-1
CDR3 length: 16
D gene: TRBD2
J gene: TRBJ2-2
clone size: once
CDR3 protein: CSARDLLASNTGELFF
CDR3 DNA: TGCAGTGCTAGAGATCTACTAGCGTCGAACACCGGGGAGCTGTTTTTT

V gene: TRBV7-2
CDR3 length: 15
D gene: -
J gene: TRBJ1-2
clone size: many
CDR3 protein: CASSLDGENLYGYTF
CDR3 DNA: TGTGCCAGCAGCTTAGACGGCGAGAACTTGTATGGCTACACCTTC

V gene: TRBV6-1
CDR3 length: 15
D gene: TRBD1
J gene: TRBJ1-2
clone size: many
CDR3 protein: CASSFLTGWHYGYTF
CDR3 DNA: TGTGCCAGCAGTTTCTTGACAGGGTGGCACTATGGCTACACCTTC

V gene: TRBV28
CDR3 length: 18
D gene: -
J gene: TRBJ2-1
clone size: -
CDR3 protein: CASRLVATGFSSYNEQLF
CDR3 DNA: TGTGCCAGTAGATTGGTAGCAACAGGGTTCAGCTCCTACAATGAGCAGCTCTTC

V gene: TRBV6-1
CDR3 length: 15
D gene: TRBD1
J gene: TRBJ2-7
clone size: -
CDR3 protein: CASSASTGVASEQYF
CDR3 DNA: TGTGCCAGCAGTGCTTCGACAGGGGTAGCCTCCGAGCAGTACTTC

V gene: TRBV2
CDR3 length: 14
D gene: -
J gene: TRBJ2-3
clone size: -
CDR3 protein: CASSVRGFGDTQYF
CDR3 DNA: TGTGCCAGCAGTGTAAGAGGGTTCGGGGATACGCAGTATTTT

V gene: TRBV6-1
CDR3 length: 15
D gene: TRBD2
J gene: TRBJ2-5
clone size: -
CDR3 protein: CASATGTSGQETQYF
CDR3 DNA: TGTGCCAGCGCCACCGGGACTAGCGGGCAAGAGACCCAGTACTTC

V gene: TRBV12-3/TRBV12-4
CDR3 length: 15
D gene: -
J gene: TRBJ2-7
clone size: many
CDR3 protein: CASSLAPAFSYEQYF
CDR3 DNA: TGTGCCAGCAGTTTAGCGCCAGCCTTCTCCTACGAGCAGTACTTC

V gene: TRBV7-8
CDR3 length: 17
D gene: -
J gene: TRBJ2-1
clone size: few
CDR3 protein: CASSFPRRRDPYNEQFF
CDR3 DNA: TGTGCCAGCAGCTTCCCCCGTAGGCGGGATCCCTACAATGAGCAGTTCTTC

V gene: TRBV11-2
CDR3 length: 12
D gene: -
J gene: TRBJ2-7
clone size: many
CDR3 protein: CASSLAVDEQYF
CDR3 DNA: TGTGCCAGCAGCTTAGCCGTGGACGAGCAGTACTTC

V gene: TRBV20-1
CDR3 length: 15
D gene: TRBD2
J gene: TRBJ2-7
clone size: -
CDR3 protein: CSATDRTSGRYEQYF
CDR3 DNA: TGCAGTGCTACTGACCGGACTAGCGGGAGGTACGAGCAGTACTTC

V gene: TRBV11-2
CDR3 length: 13
D gene: -
J gene: TRBJ2-5
clone size: few
CDR3 protein: CASRGLSQETQYF
CDR3 DNA: TGTGCCAGCAGGGGGCTGTCTCAAGAGACCCAGTACTTC

V gene: TRBV6-1
CDR3 length: 15
D gene: -
J gene: TRBJ2-2
clone size: -
CDR3 protein: CASTSGGLHTGELFF
CDR3 DNA: TGTGCCAGCACCAGCGGCGGGCTTCATACCGGGGAGCTGTTTTTT

V gene: TRBV28
CDR3 length: 18
D gene: -
J gene: TRBJ2-1
clone size: -
CDR3 protein: CASSPPGGTLLSYNEQFF
CDR3 DNA: TGTGCCAGCAGTCCCCCAGGCGGGACCCTTCTTTCCTACAATGAGCAGTTCTTC

V gene: TRBV20-1
CDR3 length: 16
D gene: TRBD1
J gene: TRBJ2-7
clone size: -
CDR3 protein: CRATKGGTGGSYEQYF
CDR3 DNA: TGCAGAGCTACGAAGGGGGGGACAGGGGGCTCCTACGAGCAGTACTTC

V gene: TRBV20-1
CDR3 length: 13
D gene: -
J gene: TRBJ2-1
clone size: -
CDR3 protein: CSANMVGDNEQFF
CDR3 DNA: TGCAGTGCTAACATGGTGGGAGACAATGAGCAGTTCTTC

V gene: TRBV27
CDR3 length: 16
D gene: -
J gene: TRBJ2-6
clone size: many
CDR3 protein: CASTQGQFSGANVLTF
CDR3 DNA: TGTGCCAGCACCCAAGGGCAGTTCTCTGGGGCCAACGTCCTGACTTTC

V gene: TRBV2
CDR3 length: 16
D gene: TRBD1
J gene: TRBJ2-2
clone size: once
CDR3 protein: CASSDRDRGNSGELFF
CDR3 DNA: TGTGCCAGCAGTGACAGGGACAGGGGGAACAGCGGGGAGCTGTTTTTT

V gene: TRBV7-2
CDR3 length: 15
D gene: TRBD2
J gene: TRBJ2-7
clone size: -
CDR3 protein: CASSSPSGSRAEQYF
CDR3 DNA: TGTGCCAGCAGCTCCCCAAGCGGGAGTAGGGCCGAGCAGTACTTC

V gene: TRBV30
CDR3 length: 14
D gene: TRBD2
J gene: TRBJ2-7
clone size: few
CDR3 protein: CAWSVAGRSYEQYF
CDR3 DNA: TGTGCCTGGAGTGTAGCGGGACGTTCCTACGAGCAGTACTTC

V gene: TRBV2
CDR3 length: 15
D gene: TRBD2
J gene: TRBJ2-7
clone size: many
CDR3 protein: CASSEGSGPPYEQYF
CDR3 DNA: TGTGCCAGCAGTGAGGGTAGCGGGCCGCCTTACGAGCAGTACTTC

V gene: TRBV6-2/TRBV6-3
CDR3 length: 18
D gene: TRBD2
J gene: TRBJ2-1
clone size: -
CDR3 protein: CASSTGLAGGSSHNEQFF
CDR3 DNA: TGTGCCAGCAGCACGGGACTAGCGGGAGGCAGCTCCCACAATGAGCAGTTCTTC

V gene: TRBV28
CDR3 length: 14
D gene: -
J gene: TRBJ2-7
clone size: few
CDR3 protein: CASSLRVLSYEQYF
CDR3 DNA: TGTGCCAGCAGTTTAAGGGTACTCTCCTACGAGCAGTACTTC

V gene: TRBV27
CDR3 length: 14
D gene: -
J gene: TRBJ1-5
clone size: few
CDR3 protein: CASSWVGGNQPQHF
CDR3 DNA: TGTGCCAGCAGTTGGGTTGGGGGCAATCAGCCCCAGCATTTT

V gene: TRBV7-9
CDR3 length: 15
D gene: -
J gene: TRBJ1-4
clone size: few
CDR3 protein: CASSSWGKLDEKLFF
CDR3 DNA: TGTGCCAGCAGCTCCTGGGGGAAGCTAGATGAAAAACTGTTTTTT

V gene: TRBV3-1
CDR3 length: 16
D gene: TRBD2
J gene: TRBJ2-3
clone size: few
CDR3 protein: CASSPKGAGVKDTQYF
CDR3 DNA: TGTGCCAGCAGCCCCAAGGGAGCGGGAGTTAAAGATACGCAGTATTTT